The rows below give T cell receptor beta chains drawn from one sample of a study of blood T cell repertoires in COVID-19. Clones were sequenced by immunoSEQ multiplex PCR, and TCRdb holds only the in-frame ones, with some missing. The repertoire holds hundreds of thousands of clones, with more than 75% as singletons. Material for sequencing was peripheral blood. These TCRs come from a woman aged 45-65 years who had recovered from COVID-19. Each CDR3 is given with its conserved first and last residue. Fields, in order: J gene, D gene, clone size, CDR3 length, V gene, CDR3 protein, CDR3 DNA. The D gene is left open where the match is weak. Part of the rows lack a size; the others show once, few, many or a class for expanded clones.

>TRBJ2-3|NA|NA|15|TRBV15
CATSTSRTVGDTQYF
TGTGCCACCAGCACTTCCAGGACAGTCGGGGATACGCAGTATTTT
>TRBJ1-5|NA|NA|16|TRBV28
CASSPPGGAVNQPQHF
TGTGCCAGCAGTCCCCCGGGGGGGGCCGTCAATCAGCCCCAGCATTTT
>TRBJ2-5|TRBD2|NA|16|TRBV5-1
CASILTSGALGETQYF
TGCGCCAGCATCCTGACTAGCGGGGCGCTGGGGGAGACCCAGTACTTC
>TRBJ2-1|NA|NA|15|TRBV12-5
CASGLGGAYDNEQFF
TGTGCTAGTGGTTTGGGAGGCGCCTACGACAATGAGCAGTTCTTC
>TRBJ1-1|NA|NA|14|TRBV25-1
CASSDSRENTEAFF
TGTGCCAGCAGTGATAGCCGGGAAAACACTGAAGCTTTCTTT
>TRBJ1-1|NA|NA|15|TRBV15
CATSRDSGANTEAFF
TGTGCCACCAGCAGAGATAGTGGGGCGAACACTGAAGCTTTCTTT
>TRBJ2-3|TRBD2|NA|16|TRBV5-4
CASSERTSGGADTQYF
TGTGCCAGCAGCGAACGGACTAGCGGGGGGGCGGATACGCAGTATTTT
>TRBJ2-3|NA|NA|13|TRBV30
CASDTKWADTQYF
TGTGCCTCGGACACGAAATGGGCAGATACGCAGTATTTT
>TRBJ2-1|TRBD2|NA|16|TRBV29-1
CSVGGTNLISYNEQFF
TGCAGCGTGGGGGGGACTAACCTCATCTCCTACAATGAGCAGTTCTTC
>TRBJ2-2|NA|once|13|TRBV30
CAWSVILSGELFF
TGTGCCTGGAGTGTGATCCTCAGTGGGGAGCTGTTTTTT
>TRBJ1-4|TRBD1|NA|13|TRBV27
CAARRQGGEKLFF
TGTGCCGCCCGAAGACAGGGTGGAGAAAAACTGTTTTTT
>TRBJ1-3|NA|NA|15|TRBV7-8
CASSLAGSSGNTIYF
TGTGCCAGCAGCTTAGCCGGGAGCTCTGGAAACACCATATATTTT
>TRBJ1-1|TRBD1|NA|17|TRBV5-6
CASSLSFSDRGVTEAFF
TGTGCCAGCAGCTTAAGTTTTTCCGACAGGGGGGTTACTGAAGCTTTCTTT
>TRBJ1-1|NA|NA|11|TRBV28
CAGKGDTEAFF
TGTGCGGGGAAAGGGGACACTGAAGCTTTCTTT
>TRBJ2-2|NA|NA|16|TRBV7-3
CASSLDSGTNTGELFF
TGTGCCAGCAGCTTAGATTCCGGGACAAACACCGGGGAGCTGTTTTTT
>TRBJ2-3|TRBD2|NA|15|TRBV28
CASSLTSGNADTQYF
TGTGCCAGCAGTTTAACGAGCGGGAATGCGGATACGCAGTATTTT
>TRBJ1-5|TRBD1|NA|14|TRBV24-1
CATSRTGGNQPQHF
TGTGCCACCTCCCGGACAGGGGGCAATCAGCCCCAGCATTTT
>TRBJ1-6|NA|NA|16|TRBV15
CATSRDPGAYNSPLHF
TGTGCCACCAGCAGAGATCCGGGGGCCTATAATTCACCCCTCCACTTT
>TRBJ1-4|TRBD1|NA|15|TRBV27
CASSWSRQGGEKLFF
TGTGCCAGCAGTTGGTCCCGACAGGGCGGTGAAAAACTGTTTTTT
>TRBJ1-4|NA|NA|14|TRBV7-9
CASSLSATNEKLFF
TGTGCCAGCAGCTTATCCGCAACTAATGAAAAACTGTTTTTT
>TRBJ1-6|TRBD1|NA|14|TRBV5-1
CASRLDRGNSPLHF
TGCGCCAGCAGGTTGGACAGGGGGAATTCACCCCTCCACTTT
>TRBJ2-7|NA|NA|15|TRBV7-6
CASSSPDEGSYEQYF
TGTGCCAGCAGCTCCCCGGATGAGGGATCCTACGAGCAGTACTTC
>TRBJ1-4|TRBD1|few|15|TRBV7-2
CASSLTTGGNEKLFF
TGTGCCAGCAGCTTAACGACAGGGGGCAACGAAAAACTGTTTTTT
>TRBJ2-7|NA|NA|15|TRBV18
CASSRGTASSYEQYF
TGTGCCAGCTCACGCGGGACAGCAAGCTCCTACGAGCAGTACTTC
>TRBJ1-6|NA|NA|12|TRBV4-3
CASSQANSPLHF
TGCGCCAGCAGCCAAGCAAATTCACCCCTCCACTTT
>TRBJ2-2|TRBD1|NA|15|TRBV7-3
CASSLGQGRAGELFF
TGTGCCAGCAGCTTAGGACAGGGCAGGGCCGGGGAGCTGTTTTTT